This T cell receptor (beta chain) was sequenced in a study of blood T cell repertoires in COVID-19. Across the study: Material from acute and convalescent COVID-19 was sourced from the United States, Italy and Spain.

Profiled with immunoSEQ multiplex PCR; TCRdb holds only in-frame clones, not every one. This table holds more than 110,000 clones, just over 85% found once. This clone was recorded only once. V lost 2 bases and J 10 bases, leaving 22 bases between the germline ends. Germline assignment: CDR1 LGHNA and CDR2 YSLEER. This CDR3 has 16 residues. The receptor's source is a man between 50 and 59 years old who had recovered from COVID-19. The source material was PBMCs or T cells enriched from blood (not recorded which). The chain links TRBV4-3 to TRBJ2-3; D unclear. The CDR3 sequence is CASSQLKSQDSRPQYF. CDR3 nucleotide sequence: TGCGCCAGCAGCCAATTAAAATCCCAGGATTCAAGGCCGCAGTATTTT.